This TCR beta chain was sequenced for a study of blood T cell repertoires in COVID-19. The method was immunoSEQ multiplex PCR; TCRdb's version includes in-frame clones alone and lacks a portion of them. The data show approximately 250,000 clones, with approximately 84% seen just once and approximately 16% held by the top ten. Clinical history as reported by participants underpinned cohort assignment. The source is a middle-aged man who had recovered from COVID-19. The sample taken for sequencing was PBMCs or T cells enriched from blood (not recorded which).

Here the CDR3 reads CASSLAVRLVRETQYF. The CDR3 nucleotides are TGTGCCAGCAGCTTAGCGGTCCGTCTAGTGAGGGAGACCCAGTACTTC. This chain joins TRBV7-2 and TRBJ2-5; D unclear. The CDR3 has 16 amino acids. Per the germline V gene, CDR1 is SGHTA and CDR2 is FQGNSA. V was cut by 0 bases and J by 5 bases, with 16 bases left in between.